This entry lists 30 T cell receptor beta chains sequenced from one sample in a study of shared T cell receptors in the human thymus. Clones were sequenced by immunoSEQ multiplex PCR, and TCRdb holds only the in-frame ones, with some missing. The sample holds 650,000 to 950,000 clones, approximately 85% seen once. The sample was also reused in another study, on human thymus T cells.

Source material: thymocytes. These receptors all stem from a girl under three years old with a congenital heart defect.

The chain employs TRBV10-3 and TRBJ2-7; TRBD1 might be the D (5 bases). Per the germline V gene, CDR1 is ENHRY and CDR2 is SYGVKD. CDR3 length: 16 residues. Trimming shortened V by 3 bases and J by 5 bases, and 20 bases separated the two germline ends. CDR3 amino acids: CAISDLLKQEQDEQYF. For the CDR3, the DNA is TGTGCCATCAGTGACCTTCTTAAACAGGAACAGGACGAGCAGTACTTC.

The chain is built from TRBV28 and TRBJ2-2; 14 bases fit TRBD2. CDR3 length: 20 amino acids. Germline V gene lookup returns CDR1 MDHEN and CDR2 SYDVKM. V was pared by 2 bases and J by 0 bases, with 8 bases of the junction left unmatched. CDR3 sequence: CASSLEVGLAGATNTGELFF. CDR3 DNA: TGTGCCAGCAGTTTAGAGGTGGGACTAGCGGGGGCCACGAACACCGGGGAGCTGTTTTTT. The full variable domain, completed using reference TRBV28 and TRBJ2-2, is DVKVTQSSRYLVKRTGEKVFLECVQDMDHENMFWYRQDPGLGLRLIYFSYDVKMKEKGDIPEGYSVSREKKERFSLILESASTNQTSMYLCASSLEVGLAGATNTGELFFGEGSRLTVL.

V is TRBV5-6 and J is TRBJ1-1; unclear D gene. The germline V and J ends were trimmed by 1 base and 2 bases, with 9 bases remaining between them. The CDR3 runs to 14 residues. Germline CDR1 is SGHDT and CDR2 is YYEEEE. This CDR3 reads CASSLSGVNTEAFF. CDR3 bases: TGTGCCAGCAGCTTGTCCGGGGTTAACACTGAAGCTTTCTTT.

The chain couples TRBV6-5 to TRBJ1-4; 7 bases are a match to TRBD1. This CDR3 region has 15 residues. Germline CDR1 and CDR2: MNHEY and SVGAGI. After removal of 6 bases from V and 8 bases from J, the junction contained 12 bases not matched to a gene. The CDR3 DNA reads TGTGCCAGCAGGCCCGATCAACAGGGGAGGGAAAAACTGTTTTTT. This gives the protein CASRPDQQGREKLFF.

The J gene is TRBJ1-5, the V gene TRBV27, with 8 bases fitting TRBD1. The ends lost 5 bases at V and 6 bases at J; junction bases unmatched: 6. The CDR3 sequence is 14 residues long. Per germline, CDR1 MNHEY and CDR2 SMNVEV (reference sequence). CDR3 sequence reads: CASSDHRGGQPQHF. The CDR3 nucleotides are TGTGCCAGCAGTGATCACAGGGGGGGTCAGCCCCAGCATTTT.

Written as DNA, the CDR3 is TGCGCCAGCAGCCACCAAACAGGGACAGGGGGAACCTATGGCTACACCTTC. This codes for CASSHQTGTGGTYGYTF. The chain has TRBV4-1 and TRBJ1-2; 11 positions match TRBD1. The V gene end was trimmed by 3 bases and the J gene end by 4 bases; junction bases not matched to a gene: 10. The CDR3 has 17 residues. The germline gives CDR1 MGHRA, CDR2 YSYEKL.

The J gene is TRBJ2-5, the V gene TRBV6-4; TRBD1 matches 9 bases. Judging by the DNA end, TRBJ2-7 fits better; the J call may be wrong. CDR3 size: 15 residues. Germline V gene lookup returns CDR1 MRHNA and CDR2 SNTAGT. Written as DNA, the CDR3 is TGTGCCAGCAGTTTCGGACAGGGGTTCCCCTACGAGCAGTACTTC. This codes for CASSFGQGFPYEQYF.

The gene calls are TRBV5-1 and TRBJ2-1, with 10 nucleotides matching TRBD2. CDR1 and CDR2 (germline): SGHRS, YFSETQ. V trimming: 0 bases; J trimming: 4 bases; junction bases outside the gene matches: 4. The CDR3 has 16 amino acids. CDR3 loop: CASSLGGTSEYNEQFF. Written as DNA, the CDR3 is TGCGCCAGCAGCTTGGGGGGGACTAGCGAATACAATGAGCAGTTCTTC.

The chain is built from TRBV6-1 and TRBJ2-5; 7 nucleotides line up with TRBD2. The V gene's germline CDR1 is MNHNS and CDR2 SASEGT. The junction had 8 bases not matched to a gene; V was cut back by 3 bases and J by 1 base. The CDR3 is 16 amino acids. This chain's CDR3 is CASSEVSGGPQETQYF. For the CDR3, the DNA is TGTGCCAGCAGTGAGGTGTCGGGGGGACCCCAAGAGACCCAGTACTTC.

The chain joins TRBV19 to TRBJ1-2; 8 nucleotides line up with TRBD1. This CDR3 contains 18 residues. Germline CDR1 and CDR2: LNHDA and SQIVND (reference sequence). Losses at the gene ends were 0 bases for V and 3 bases for J; bases not matched to a gene: 12. CDR3 nucleotide sequence: TGTGCCAGTAGTATAGAGCGGGACAGGCTAAGAGTGGACTATGGCTACACCTTC. Its translation is CASSIERDRLRVDYGYTF.

The genes are TRBV5-4 and TRBJ1-2; 9 bases fit TRBD1. There are 16 residues in the CDR3. The V gene's germline CDR1 is SGHNT and CDR2 YYREEE (reference sequence). J was trimmed by 4 bases and V by 4 bases; bases with no gene match: 11. This CDR3 is CASSPRTGALGYGYTF. The CDR3 DNA sequence: TGTGCCAGCAGCCCTCGGACAGGGGCTCTAGGCTATGGCTACACCTTC.

The chain combines TRBV14 with TRBJ1-2; a weak D match, TRBD1 (5 bases). Trimming cost V 1 base and J 7 bases, with 22 bases left between them. Germline assignment: CDR1 SGHDN and CDR2 FVKESK. The CDR3 contains 17 residues. The CDR3 loop reads CASSQVRTGSLVGGYTF. CDR3 in DNA: TGTGCCAGCAGCCAAGTAAGAACAGGCTCCTTGGTCGGTGGCTACACCTTC.

This sequence joins TRBV4-3 and TRBJ1-5; D unresolved. V lost 1 base to trimming and J lost 4 bases, with 23 bases between them. This CDR3 region has 19 residues. Germline V gene lookup returns CDR1 LGHNA and CDR2 YSLEER. The chain's CDR3 is CASSQGYELRLLQNQPQHF. CDR3 coding DNA: TGCGCCAGCAGCCAAGGCTATGAATTGCGGTTACTTCAAAATCAGCCCCAGCATTTT.

The rearrangement joins TRBV5-1 to TRBJ2-5, with D tentatively TRBD2 (5 bases). The CDR3 spans 14 residues. V lost 7 bases to trimming and J lost 3 bases, with 16 bases between them. The V gene's germline CDR1 is SGHRS and CDR2 YFSETQ. The CDR3 DNA is TGCGCCAGCTGGACTCGCTCCCCAGAAGAGACCCAGTACTTC. Encoded protein: CASWTRSPEETQYF.

This clone was seen a handful of times. This sequence joins TRBV28 and TRBJ1-6, with TRBD1 as a possible D gene (6 bases). In germline, CDR1 is MDHEN, CDR2 SYDVKM. This CDR3 is built from 18 residues. The V and J ends lost 2 bases and 8 bases respectively, with 22 bases between them. CDR3 loop: CASSLKIWGTGSYSPLHF. The CDR3 region has the DNA TGTGCCAGCAGTTTAAAGATCTGGGGCACAGGGAGTTATTCACCCCTCCACTTT.

The genes are TRBV11-2 and TRBJ1-1; the D is unclear. The CDR3 is made up of 14 amino acids. Trimming cost V 0 bases and J 1 base, with 6 bases left between them. Germline V gives CDR1 SGHAT, CDR2 FQNNGV. DNA for the CDR3: TGTGCCAGCAGCTTAGATGGCGGGAACACTGAAGCTTTCTTT. It encodes CASSLDGGNTEAFF.

A few counts support this clone. J is TRBJ2-3 and V is TRBV6-5; 7 positions match TRBD2. The CDR3 has 14 amino acids. J lost 0 bases, V lost 6 bases, and 3 bases had no gene match. Per the germline V gene, CDR1 is MNHEY and CDR2 is SVGAGI. DNA for the CDR3: TGTGCCAGCAGAGCTAGCGGCAGCACAGATACGCAGTATTTT. This translates into CASRASGSTDTQYF.

The rearrangement uses TRBV25-1 and TRBJ1-2; D is possibly TRBD1 (6 bases). The CDR3 length is 13 residues. Germline values: CDR1 MGHDK, CDR2 SYGVNS. V was trimmed by 3 bases and J by 4 bases, leaving 9 bases between them. In DNA form, the CDR3 reads TGTGCCAGCAGTGAGGGGGCCCTCTATGGCTACACCTTC. As protein: CASSEGALYGYTF.

This clone was seen just once. The chain is built from TRBV7-3 and TRBJ2-2; 10 nucleotides align to TRBD1. CDR3 size: 16 residues. Trimming at V came to 1 base and at J to 7 bases, leaving 6 bases not matched to a gene. The germline CDR1 and CDR2 sequences are SGHTA and FQGTGA. The CDR3 sequence: CASSLIGTGASGELFF. The CDR3 coding sequence is TGTGCCAGCAGCTTAATCGGGACAGGGGCAAGCGGGGAGCTGTTTTTT. Drawing the rest from reference TRBV7-3 and TRBJ2-2, the complete variable domain is GAGVSQTPSNKVTEKGKYVELRCDPISGHTALYWYRQSLGQGPEFLIYFQGTGAADDSGLPNDRFFAVRPEGSVSTLKIQRTERGDSAVYLCASSLIGTGASGELFFGEGSRLTVL.

The J gene is TRBJ1-1, the V gene TRBV6-4; no clear D gene. V lost 0 bases and J lost 4, with 9 bases in between. CDR3 length: 14 residues. Germline V gives CDR1 MRHNA, CDR2 SNTAGT. CDR3 amino acids: CASSDSGKRTEAFF. The CDR3 region has the DNA TGTGCCAGCAGTGACTCGGGTAAGCGCACTGAAGCTTTCTTT.

The chain carries TRBV7-9 and TRBJ2-1; TRBD1 matches 8 bases. The CDR3 loop spans 16 amino acids. Looked up from germline, CDR1 is SEHNR and CDR2 is FQNEAQ (reference sequence). With 2 bases clipped from V and 0 bases from J, the junction kept 3 bases outside the gene matches. This CDR3 is CASSLNTGGSYNEQFF. The CDR3 coding sequence is TGTGCCAGCAGCTTAAATACAGGGGGCTCCTACAATGAGCAGTTCTTC.

The rearrangement links TRBV20-1 to TRBJ2-3; no clear D. V was pared by 3 bases and J by 5 bases, with 3 bases between. In germline, CDR1 is DFQATT, CDR2 SNEGSKA (reference sequence). The CDR3 sequence is 10 residues long. The CDR3 region has the DNA TGCAGTGCTAGTAAAGATACGCAGTATTTT. Encoded protein: CSASKDTQYF.

This rearrangement joins TRBV7-2 to TRBJ2-3; D perhaps matches TRBD2 (6 bases). With 0 bases removed from V and 4 bases from J, the gap between germline ends came to 17 bases. Per germline, CDR1 SGHTA and CDR2 FQGNSA. CDR3 length: 17 amino acids. The CDR3 is CASSLAPNGRRPDTQYF. The CDR3 DNA is TGTGCCAGCAGCTTAGCCCCAAATGGGAGGAGGCCAGATACGCAGTATTTT.

The DNA of the CDR3 is TGTGCTAGTGGCAACTACAGGGCTGGAGACAACACTGAAGCTTTCTTT. It translates to CASGNYRAGDNTEAFF. The chain has TRBV12-5 and TRBJ1-1; maybe TRBD1 (6 bases). Germline lookup yields CDR1 LGHNT and CDR2 FRNRAP. The CDR3 extends over 16 amino acids. V was trimmed by 6 bases and J by 2 bases, leaving 19 bases between them.

The chain uses TRBV10-3 and TRBJ1-4; 11 bases fit TRBD1. V lost 0 bases, J lost 6 bases, and 0 bases stayed unmatched. The CDR3 is 15 amino acids. The germline gives CDR1 ENHRY, CDR2 SYGVKD. The CDR3 sequence is CAISESGQGDEKLFF. DNA for the CDR3: TGTGCCATCAGTGAGTCGGGACAGGGGGATGAAAAACTGTTTTTT.

The V gene is TRBV11-2, the J gene TRBJ2-7; possible D gene TRBD1, 6 bases. Between the trimmed V and J ends, which lost 1 base and 3 bases, there was a span of 22 bases. Germline V CDR1 and CDR2: SGHAT, FQNNGV. CDR3 length equals 18 residues. CDR3 amino acids: CASSLGSMGNRVYYEQYF. CDR3 sequence (DNA): TGTGCCAGCAGCTTAGGGTCTATGGGGAACAGGGTTTACTACGAGCAGTACTTC.

J is TRBJ2-5 and V is TRBV2; 9 bases line up with TRBD2. The CDR3 runs to 13 residues. Germline V lookup: CDR1 SNHLY, CDR2 FYNNEI. The ends lost 6 bases at V and 5 bases at J; junction bases unmatched: 4. The CDR3 spells CASRGLAWETQYF. DNA of the CDR3: TGTGCCAGCAGAGGACTAGCGTGGGAGACCCAGTACTTC.

V usage is TRBV5-1 and J usage is TRBJ2-5; 9 bases are a match to TRBD1. The junction had 10 bases not matched to a gene; V was cut back by 2 bases and J by 5 bases. CDR3 length equals 16 residues. Germline lookup yields CDR1 SGHRS and CDR2 YFSETQ. DNA of the CDR3: TGCGCCAGCAGCTTAAGGGACAGGGAAGTGGTGGAGACCCAGTACTTC. Translating gives CASSLRDREVVETQYF.

The rearrangement links TRBV7-3 to TRBJ2-3; D gene uncertain. Germline CDR1 SGHTA, CDR2 FQGTGA. V gave up 3 bases and J gave up 4 bases, with 8 bases separating them. This CDR3 contains 13 residues. The CDR3 coding sequence is TGTGCCAGCAGCTTTGAAAGCGCAGATACGCAGTATTTT. Protein: CASSFESADTQYF.

This chain uses TRBV20-1 with TRBJ2-5; D call uncertain. The germline V gene has CDR1 DFQATT and CDR2 SNEGSKA (reference sequence). Trimming took 8 bases from V and 7 from J, leaving 5 bases between them. The CDR3 spans 8 residues. CDR3 bases: TGCAGTCCGGTGACCCAGTACTTC. Amino acids: CSPVTQYF.